The clone carrying this T cell receptor (beta chain) showed up just once. In the same sample, other DNA sequences code for this CDR3. These data are taken from a study of blood T cell repertoires in COVID-19. Looking at the study overall: Acute and convalescent COVID-19 specimens originated in the United States, Italy and Spain. PBMCs, B-cell-depleted T cells, or T cells provided the cDNA or gDNA that made up the material.

V shed 4 bases and J 5 bases; nucleotides not matched to a gene: 3. Germline lookup yields CDR1 SGHNT and CDR2 YYREEE (reference sequence). CDR3 length: 14 residues. As handled by the study authors: Reference gene primer amplification gave nucleated cell count estimates. Generated by immunoSEQ multiplex PCR, the TCRdb table keeps only in-frame clones and is missing some. The DNA was the basis for D and trimming; V, J and clone size are from that table. This sample has fewer than 250,000 clones; roughly 80% occur once, and the top ten carry about 4.5%. Sequencing input: peripheral blood. The chain uses TRBV5-4 and TRBJ2-2; 9 bases match TRBD1. This TCR came from a woman in her 70s with acute or convalescent COVID-19. CDR3 amino acids: CASSLTGGTGELFF. Written as DNA, the CDR3 is TGTGCCAGCAGCCTGACAGGGGGGACCGGGGAGCTGTTTTTT.